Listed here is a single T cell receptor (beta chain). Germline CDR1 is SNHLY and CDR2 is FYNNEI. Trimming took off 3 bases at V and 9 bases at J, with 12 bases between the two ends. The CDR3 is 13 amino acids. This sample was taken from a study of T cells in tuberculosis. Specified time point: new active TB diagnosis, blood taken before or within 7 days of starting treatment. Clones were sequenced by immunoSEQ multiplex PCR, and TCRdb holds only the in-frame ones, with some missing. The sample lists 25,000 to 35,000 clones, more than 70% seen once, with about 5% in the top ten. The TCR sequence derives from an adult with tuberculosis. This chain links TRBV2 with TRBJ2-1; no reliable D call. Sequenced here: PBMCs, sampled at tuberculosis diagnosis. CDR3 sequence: CASSEDWQVEQFF. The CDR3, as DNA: TGTGCCAGCAGTGAGGATTGGCAGGTTGAGCAGTTCTTC.